These 5 T cell receptor beta chains were sequenced from one sample in a study of CD8 T cells in Susac syndrome. 0.5 to 1 ug RNA was reverse transcribed with random hexamers. One entry per CDR3 protein, called by TCRdb with MiXCR from the immunoSEQ multiplex PCR reads. The sample holds some 260,000 distinct CDR3 sequences; 80% to 95% are singletons and the top ten take 0.07% to 0.09%. The material sequenced was CD4+ T cells from PBMCs. Receptors originate from a human donor with multiple sclerosis.

The chain is built from TRBV7-6 and TRBJ2-5; D assignment may be TRBD1 or TRBD2 (7 bases each). V was trimmed by 3 bases and J by 2 bases, leaving 16 bases between them. CDR3 length equals 16 residues. Germline V gene lookup returns CDR1 SGHVS and CDR2 FNYEAQ. This chain's CDR3 is CASSFNRGGEQETQYF. The CDR3 DNA reads as TGTGCCAGCAGCTTTAACAGGGGAGGGGAGCAAGAGACCCAGTACTTC. Supplemented by reference TRBV7-6 and TRBJ2-5, the full variable domain reads GAGVSQSPRYKVTKRGQDVALRCDPISGHVSLYWYRQALGQGPEFLTYFNYEAQQDKSGLPNDRFSAERPEGSISTLTIQRTEQRDSAMYRCASSFNRGGEQETQYFGPGTRLLVL.

The chain links TRBV7-3 to TRBJ2-1; possibly TRBD1 for D (5 bases). This CDR3 comprises 14 residues. Trimming stripped 4 bases from V and 8 bases from J, with 15 bases between. Looked up from germline, CDR1 is SGHTA and CDR2 is FQGTGA. CDR3 amino acids: CASSSRQNFYEQFF. The CDR3 DNA sequence: TGTGCCAGCAGCTCCCGACAGAATTTTTATGAGCAGTTCTTC.

A single count supports this clonotype. CDR3 sequence: CASSYSRLAYNEQFF. In DNA, the CDR3 is TGTGCCAGCAGTTACTCGCGACTAGCCTACAATGAGCAGTTCTTC. The chain couples TRBV6-6 to TRBJ2-1; D is perhaps TRBD2 (6 bases). V dropped 0 bases and J dropped 2 bases, with 8 bases sitting between them. The CDR3 contains 15 residues. Germline CDR1 is MNHNY and CDR2 is SVGAGI (reference sequence).

The rearrangement links TRBV12-3 or TRBV12-4 to TRBJ2-7; possible D gene TRBD1, 6 bases. The CDR3 length is 13 residues. Trimming removed 8 bases at V and 5 bases at J, with 16 bases between. The CDR3 DNA sequence: TGTGCCAGCGGTGAATTTGCAGGGGACGAGCAGTACGTC. This gives the protein CASGEFAGDEQYV.

The chain couples TRBV29-1 to TRBJ2-3; TRBD1 is a possible D gene (5 bases). The CDR3 is made up of 13 amino acids. Germline lookup yields CDR1 SQVTM and CDR2 ANQGSEA. V dropped 4 bases and J dropped 2 bases, with 10 bases sitting between them. CDR3 region: CSVGGHLTDTQYF. In DNA form, the CDR3 reads TGCAGCGTTGGTGGACACCTCACAGATACGCAGTATTTT.